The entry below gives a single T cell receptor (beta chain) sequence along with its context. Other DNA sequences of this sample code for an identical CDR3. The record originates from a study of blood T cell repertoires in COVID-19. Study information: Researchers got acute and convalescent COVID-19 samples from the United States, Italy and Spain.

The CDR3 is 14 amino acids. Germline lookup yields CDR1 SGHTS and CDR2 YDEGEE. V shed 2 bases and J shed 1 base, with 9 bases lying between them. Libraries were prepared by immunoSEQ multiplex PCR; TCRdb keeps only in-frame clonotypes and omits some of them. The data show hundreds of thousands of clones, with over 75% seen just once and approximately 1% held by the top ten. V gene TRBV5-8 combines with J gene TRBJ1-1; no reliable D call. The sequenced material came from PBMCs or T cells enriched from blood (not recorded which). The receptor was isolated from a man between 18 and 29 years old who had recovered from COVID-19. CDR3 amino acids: CASSLRTANTEAFF. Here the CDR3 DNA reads TGTGCCAGCAGCTTAAGGACTGCGAACACTGAAGCTTTCTTT. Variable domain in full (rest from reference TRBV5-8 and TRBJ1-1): EAGVTQSPTHLIKTRGQQATLRCSPISGHTSVYWYQQALGLGLQFLLWYDEGEERNRGNFPPRFSGRQFPNYSSELNVNALELEDSALYLCASSLRTANTEAFFGQGTRLTVV.